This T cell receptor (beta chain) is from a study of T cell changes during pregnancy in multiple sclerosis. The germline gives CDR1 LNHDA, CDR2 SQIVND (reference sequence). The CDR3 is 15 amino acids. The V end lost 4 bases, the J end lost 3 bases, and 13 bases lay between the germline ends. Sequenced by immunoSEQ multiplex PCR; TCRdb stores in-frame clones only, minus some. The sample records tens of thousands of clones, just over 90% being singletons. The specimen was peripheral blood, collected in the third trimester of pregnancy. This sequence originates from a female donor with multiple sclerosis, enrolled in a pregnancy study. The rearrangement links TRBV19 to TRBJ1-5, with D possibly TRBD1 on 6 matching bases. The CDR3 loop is CASSNQGSANQPQHF. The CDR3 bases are TGTGCCAGTAGTAACCAGGGGTCCGCCAATCAGCCCCAGCATTTT.